This record concerns one T cell receptor (beta chain) sequence. Its antigen is unknown. No base qualities exist here, and no much larger clone lies one base off it. This entry is derived from a study of blood T cells in healthy people across ages (dated by TCRdb to between 2015 and 2016). With regard to the full study: Template switching captured roughly one uniquely barcoded TCR beta cDNA molecule per two T cells in model experiments. Age-related changes in TCR beta repertoire diversity were measured in the study by deep sequencing normalized with unique cDNA molecular identifiers. Using the same blood draw, the study looked at two additional independent replicas of 1 million unique cDNA reads for two donors, one aged 18 to 30 and the other aged 80 or older. Four age groups were formed from the donors: young (average 16 years), middle-aged (around 41), aged (62) and long-lived (approximately 78). Paper-wide results and their limitations: Compared with the aged group, more naive CD4+ T cells, fewer expanded clones and increased TCR diversity were shown by the long-lived group, suggesting age selection. As age increased, observed TCR beta diversity per million T cells dropped in a roughly linear way, and a significant reduction was already evident by age 40. There was a strong correlation between observed TCR beta diversity and the percentage of naive T cells measured by flow cytometry. Conclusive comparison of naive and antigen-experienced compartments was prevented by the profiling of bulk unsorted PBMCs. Donor CMV infection status was unknown, potentially confounding age-related changes in expanded clonotypes. Estimates of total diversity based on one million sequenced T cells were considered lower bounds and underestimates.

The receptor library was made with 5' RACE. Sequenced on an Illumina HiSeq 2500. A second PCR of about 7 to 12 cycles was run with a J-beta primer mix and a sample-barcoded 5' primer. A unique molecular identifier was introduced onto each TCR beta cDNA molecule by a template-switch 5' adaptor carrying 12 random nucleotides. Each sample yielded at least 2.5 million CDR3-containing paired-end reads. All of the RNA was converted into first-strand cDNA using the Mint cDNA synthesis kit, with a TRBC-specific oligonucleotide serving as the primer. All cDNA was treated with uracil-DNA glycosylase and then went through a first 18-cycle PCR with the universal primers M1SS and BC2_uni_R. On the study's bioinformatics: For normalization, 1 million high-quality reads, each with a distinct molecular identifier, were randomly selected from each sample. Reads sharing molecular identifiers were discarded rather than binned into consensus sequences. CDR3 identification, clonotype clustering and error correction used MiTCR with a Q25 quality threshold and the strictest error-elimination algorithm. A nonparametric unseen species model with Euler transformation was used to estimate a lower bound on total TCR beta diversity. TCRdb ran its own pipeline on the public reads, namely fastp trimming at Q25 and MiXCR clone calling, and kept in-frame beta chains. Rows are combined by CDR3 protein, so each entry shows the most common genes and DNA. These V and J calls originate from TCRdb's pipeline instead of the authors' own analysis. The sample contains 800,000 or so distinct CDR3 sequences, 20% to 25% of them found a single time. The top ten hold under 4% of the sample.

Counted from cysteine to phenylalanine, this CDR3 has 15 amino acids. Of the read, only the CDR3 DNA is kept; its 45 bases are in frame from base 1. In the germline V gene (reference sequence), CDR1 corresponds to LGHDT and CDR2 to YNNKEL. V lost 1 base and J lost 3 bases; the stretch between them is 10 bases long. Donors were approximately 42 systemically healthy Caucasian individuals from Russia aged about 6 to 100 years. About 9.1 milliliters of peripheral blood were collected from each donor into EDTA-treated Vacutainer tubes. PBMCs were isolated by Ficoll-Paque density-gradient centrifugation, with at least 6 million obtained per sample. Total RNA was extracted from PBMCs with Trizol reagent, with at least 5 micrograms obtained per sample. Naive CD45RAhigh/CD27high T cell percentages were measured by flow cytometry on a PBMC aliquot from every donor. These same data were also listed under a study on T cells of mothers and their children. The second publication reports: Nine systemically healthy Caucasian individuals, comprising three mothers and their six children, were included as donors. cDNA synthesis used all of the extracted RNA, with roughly 1.5 ug of RNA in each 15 ul reaction. In the second PCR, the M1S primer introduced both the sample barcodes and 2-4 random nucleotides. Over 9.5 million TCR beta CDR3 reads were obtained for each mother, and 2.5 million to 3.5 million reads were obtained for each child. In both related and unrelated pairs, thymic selection shapes the output of TCR recombination in a similar way, with inherited differences having only a minor effect. Normalized repertoire overlap was always slightly but never significantly higher in related than unrelated mother-child pairs. No persistent microchimeric T cell clones were found, with a detection sensitivity of 75 to 100 clones per million clonotypes. Deep NGS was used in the study to compare the TCR beta repertoires of mothers and children and to look for features that separate related mother-child pairs from unrelated individuals. The mean age was roughly 36 +/- 4 years for the mothers and approximately 11 +/- 4 years for the children. After adapters were ligated using NEBNext reagents, the libraries underwent 100+100 nt paired-end sequencing on an Illumina HiSeq 2000. To prevent cross-contamination, the mother and child libraries were prepared a month apart and were sequenced in separate runs. Each donor had between 500,000 and 2,000,000 distinct TCR beta clonotypes identified. Naive TCR beta clonotypes were estimated from low-frequency clonotypes matched to each donor's FACS-determined naive share, without sorting.

This sequence uses TRBV3-1 and TRBJ2-4, and the D gene may be TRBD2, 6 bases matching. The TCR sequence derives from a boy younger than 18 in good health. Sequenced material: blood. CDR3 sequence: CASSQGGVIKNIQYF. The DNA sequence is given as TGTGCCAGCAGCCAAGGGGGGGTGATCAAAAACATTCAGTACTTC.